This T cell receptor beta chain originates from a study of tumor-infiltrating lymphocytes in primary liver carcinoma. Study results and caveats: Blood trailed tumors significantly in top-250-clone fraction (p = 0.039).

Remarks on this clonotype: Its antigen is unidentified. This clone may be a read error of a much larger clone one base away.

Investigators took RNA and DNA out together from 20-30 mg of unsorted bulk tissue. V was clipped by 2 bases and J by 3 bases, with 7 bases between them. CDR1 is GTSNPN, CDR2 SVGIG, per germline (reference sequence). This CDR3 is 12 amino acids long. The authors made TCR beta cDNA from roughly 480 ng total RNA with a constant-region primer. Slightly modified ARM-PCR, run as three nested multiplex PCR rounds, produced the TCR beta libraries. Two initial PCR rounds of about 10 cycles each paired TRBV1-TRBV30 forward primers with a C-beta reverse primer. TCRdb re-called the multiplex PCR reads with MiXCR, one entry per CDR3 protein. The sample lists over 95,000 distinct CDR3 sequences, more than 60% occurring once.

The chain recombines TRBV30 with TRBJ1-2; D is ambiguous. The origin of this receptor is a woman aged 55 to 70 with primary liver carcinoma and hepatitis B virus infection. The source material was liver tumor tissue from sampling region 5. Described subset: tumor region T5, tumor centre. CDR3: CAWSTVDYGYTF. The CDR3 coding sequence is TGTGCCTGGAGTACAGTCGACTATGGCTACACCTTC.